This T cell receptor beta chain was sequenced in a study of naive and memory T cell subsets. In this sample, this clonotype turned up many times. Between the trimmed V and J ends, which lost 5 bases and 4 bases, there was a span of 3 bases. The CDR3 is made up of 11 amino acids. Germline V gene sequence: CDR1 MNHNY, CDR2 SVGAGI (reference sequence). The beta constant-region primer was an equimolar mix of two oligonucleotides covering TRBC1 and TRBC2. Using its own MiXCR run on the UMI-ligation and nested PCR reads, TCRdb lists one record per CDR3 protein. The sample has about 35,000 distinct CDR3 sequences, less than 15% seen once.

This chain uses TRBV6-6 with TRBJ2-1, with D uncertain. This sequence originates from a human donor in good health. Sequenced material: effector memory CD4+ T cells from blood. Noted subset: effector memory, CD45RA- CD27-. The CDR3 protein is CASSNYNEQFF. DNA for the CDR3: TGTGCCAGCAGTAATTACAATGAGCAGTTCTTC.